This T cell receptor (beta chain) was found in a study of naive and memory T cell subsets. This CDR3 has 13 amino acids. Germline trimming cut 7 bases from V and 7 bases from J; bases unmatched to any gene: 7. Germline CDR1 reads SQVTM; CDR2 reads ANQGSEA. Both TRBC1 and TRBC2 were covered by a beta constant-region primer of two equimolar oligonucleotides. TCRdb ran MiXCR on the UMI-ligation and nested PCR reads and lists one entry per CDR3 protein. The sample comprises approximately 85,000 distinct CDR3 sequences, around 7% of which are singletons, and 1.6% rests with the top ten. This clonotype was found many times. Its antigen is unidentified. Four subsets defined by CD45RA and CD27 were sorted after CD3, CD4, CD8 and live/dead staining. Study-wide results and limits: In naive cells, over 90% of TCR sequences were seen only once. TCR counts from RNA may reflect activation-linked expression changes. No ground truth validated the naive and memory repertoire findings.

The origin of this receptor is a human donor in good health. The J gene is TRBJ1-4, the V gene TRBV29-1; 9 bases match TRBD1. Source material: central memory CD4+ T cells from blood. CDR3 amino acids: CSAGQGSGEKLFF. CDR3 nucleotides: TGCAGCGCAGGACAGGGGAGCGGTGAAAAACTGTTTTTT.